The clone carrying this T cell receptor (beta chain) has only a few counts. The antigen is undetermined. This sample stems from a study of graft-versus-host responses after intestinal transplantation. Study context: Each recipient received a multivisceral, liver-intestinal, or isolated intestinal graft. Every transplant recipient was induced with anti-thymocyte globulin, then maintained on tacrolimus and steroids for two to four years.

This table comes from immunoSEQ multiplex PCR, and its TCRdb copy is limited to in-frame clones, with some not included. The table includes just under 100,000 clones, 80% to 95% detected once. CDR3 length: 11 amino acids. V was pared by 4 bases and J by 7 bases, with 4 bases between. The V gene's germline CDR1 is MNHEY and CDR2 SVGAGI. Study-wide findings and caveats: Marrow from the recipient contained GvH clones, some of which had appeared first in ileum or blood.

Sequenced here: PBMCs, sampled roughly 68 weeks after intestinal transplant. The sequence came from a human patient who received an intestinal transplant, so some T cells may come from the graft donor. This chain connects TRBV6-5 to TRBJ1-4, with D uncertain. DNA for the CDR3: TGTGCCAGCAGTTTGGGTGAAAAACTGTTTTTT. This encodes CASSLGEKLFF.